One T cell receptor beta chain is described in this entry. Its antigen specificity is not known. Base qualities are not provided; no much larger clone lies one nucleotide away. Library preparation used 5' RACE. Sequencing was carried out with an Illumina MiSeq. TCRdb ran its own pipeline on the public reads, namely fastp trimming at Q25 and MiXCR clone calling, and kept in-frame beta chains. Duplicate CDR3 protein sequences are folded into a single record with the most common DNA and genes. The sample table records some 100,000 distinct CDR3 sequences; 17% of these occur just once. The ten largest clones capture under 7.5% of the sample. Relative to germline, V is 4 bases shorter and J is 5 bases shorter, with 12 bases between their ends. Via the germline V gene (reference sequence), CDR1 is LGHDT and CDR2 YNNKEL. The CDR3 covers 13 residues, taking in both the cysteine and the phenylalanine. Of all the DNA, just the CDR3 is kept, 39 bases in frame from base 1.

The sample originates from a study of T cells of healthy individuals listed by TCRdb under 2018. In this chain, TRBV3-1 is recombined with TRBJ2-7; the D gene is unclear. This clonotype was obtained from a human donor in good health. The DNA sequence follows: TGTGCCAGCAGCCCCTCCGGTAGGGACGAGCAGTACTTC. Its translation reads: CASSPSGRDEQYF.